This passage covers 3 T cell receptor beta chains from one sample sequenced in a study of blood T cell repertoires in COVID-19. Sequenced by immunoSEQ multiplex PCR; TCRdb stores in-frame clones only, minus some. This sample yields approximately 460,000 clones, of which roughly nine tenths are seen a single time; about 0.91% belongs to the top ten. Sequencing was done on a sample of peripheral blood. These receptors were obtained from a man aged 18 to 29 with COVID-19, enrolled during active disease.

CDR3 sequence (DNA): TGTGCCAGCAGCTTATTTGCCAGGGGGAACACTGAAGCTTTCTTT. Its translation is CASSLFARGNTEAFF. This sequence joins TRBV11-2 and TRBJ1-1, with D tentatively TRBD1 (6 bases). V was pared by 2 bases and J by 1 base, with 11 bases between. The germline gives CDR1 SGHAT, CDR2 FQNNGV. This CDR3 is 15 amino acids long.

This clone was counted once. CDR3 in DNA: TGTGCCAGCAAACCCCAGTGGGAGGGGGAGACCCAGTACTTC. Protein: CASKPQWEGETQYF. The V and J genes are TRBV5-4 and TRBJ2-5, with 7 bases that match TRBD2. Trimming cost V 6 bases and J 5 bases; bases outside gene matches: 10. Germline V gives CDR1 SGHNT, CDR2 YYREEE (reference sequence). This CDR3 comprises 14 residues.

The chain is built from TRBV5-1 and TRBJ2-4, with 10 bases aligning to TRBD2. This CDR3 has 16 residues. V gave up 0 bases and J gave up 7 bases; unmatched junction bases: 7. The germline CDR1 and CDR2 sequences are SGHRS and YFSETQ. The DNA for the CDR3 is TGCGCCAGCAGCTTGGAGCCTAGCGGGGGCAGGAACATTCAGTACTTC. Amino acids: CASSLEPSGGRNIQYF.